The clone carrying this TCR beta chain was seen a few times. These data originate in a study of blood T cell repertoires in COVID-19. As originally analysed: Estimated nucleated cell counts came from reference gene primer amplification. Assay used: immunoSEQ multiplex PCR; TCRdb lists only in-frame clones, some missing. V, J and clone size derive from that table, while D and trimming were established from the DNA sequence. The data show approximately 150,000 clones, 70% to 90% seen once. The germline V gene has CDR1 LNHNV and CDR2 YYDKDF (reference sequence). Trimming stripped 0 bases from V and 1 base from J, with 9 bases between. The CDR3 loop spans 15 amino acids.

The V gene is TRBV15, the J gene TRBJ1-2; D not resolved. The sequencing sample was made of PBMCs or T cells enriched from blood (not recorded which). This TCR was sampled from a man between 40 and 49 years old who had recovered from COVID-19. The CDR3 region has the DNA TGTGCCACCAGCAGAGACGGGGAGGTTAACTATGGCTACACCTTC. Translation gives CATSRDGEVNYGYTF.